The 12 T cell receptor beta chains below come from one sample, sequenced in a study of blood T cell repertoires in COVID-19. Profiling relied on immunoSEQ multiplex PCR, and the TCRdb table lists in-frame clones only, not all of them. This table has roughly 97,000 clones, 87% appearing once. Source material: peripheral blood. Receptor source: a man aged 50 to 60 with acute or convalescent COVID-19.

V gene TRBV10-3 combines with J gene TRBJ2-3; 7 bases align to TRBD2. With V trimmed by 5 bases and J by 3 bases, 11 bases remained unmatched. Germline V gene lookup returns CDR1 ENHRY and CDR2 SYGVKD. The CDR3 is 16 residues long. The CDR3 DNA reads TGTGCCATCAGTCGGGAACCCGGGACTACGACAGATACGCAGTATTTT. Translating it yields CAISREPGTTTDTQYF.

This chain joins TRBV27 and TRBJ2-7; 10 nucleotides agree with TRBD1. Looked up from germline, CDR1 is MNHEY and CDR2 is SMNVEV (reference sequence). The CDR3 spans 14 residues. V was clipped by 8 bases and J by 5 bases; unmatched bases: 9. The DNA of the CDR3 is TGTGCCAGCGGTACGAGACAGGGGGCCCACGAGCAGTACTTC. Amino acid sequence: CASGTRQGAHEQYF.

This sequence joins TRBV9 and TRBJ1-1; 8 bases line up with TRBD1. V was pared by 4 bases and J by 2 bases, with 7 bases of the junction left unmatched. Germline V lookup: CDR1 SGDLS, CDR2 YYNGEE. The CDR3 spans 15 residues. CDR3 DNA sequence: TGTGCCAGCAGCCCCGCCAGGGGGCTAAACACTGAAGCTTTCTTT. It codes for CASSPARGLNTEAFF.

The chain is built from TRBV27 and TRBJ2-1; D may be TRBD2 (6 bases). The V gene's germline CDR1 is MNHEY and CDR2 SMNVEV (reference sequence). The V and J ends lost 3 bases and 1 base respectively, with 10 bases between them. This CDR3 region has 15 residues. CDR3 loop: CASSFVGSSYNEQFF. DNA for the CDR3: TGTGCCAGCAGTTTTGTCGGGAGTTCCTACAATGAGCAGTTCTTC.

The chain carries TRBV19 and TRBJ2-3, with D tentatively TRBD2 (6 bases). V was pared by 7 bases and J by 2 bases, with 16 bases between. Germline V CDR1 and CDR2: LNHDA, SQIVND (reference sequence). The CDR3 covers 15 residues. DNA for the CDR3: TGTGCCAGTACCCCACCGGGACTCAACACAGATACGCAGTATTTT. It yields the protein CASTPPGLNTDTQYF. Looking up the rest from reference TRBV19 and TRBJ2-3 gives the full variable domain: DGGITQSPKYLFRKEGQNVTLSCEQNLNHDAMYWYRQDPGQGLRLIYYSQIVNDFQKGDIAEGYSVSREKKESFPLTVTSAQKNPTAFYLCASTPPGLNTDTQYFGPGTRLTVL.

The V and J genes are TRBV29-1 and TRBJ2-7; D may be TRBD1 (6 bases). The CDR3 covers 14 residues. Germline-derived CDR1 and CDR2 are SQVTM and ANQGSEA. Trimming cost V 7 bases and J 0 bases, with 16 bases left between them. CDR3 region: CSAARQDPSYEQYF. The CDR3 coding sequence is TGCAGCGCGGCGAGACAGGACCCCTCCTACGAGCAGTACTTC.

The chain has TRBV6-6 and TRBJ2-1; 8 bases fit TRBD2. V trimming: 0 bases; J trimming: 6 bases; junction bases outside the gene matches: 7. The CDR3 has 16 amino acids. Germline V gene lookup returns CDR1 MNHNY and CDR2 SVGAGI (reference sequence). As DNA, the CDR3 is TGTGCCAGCAGTTACTCGAACAGCGGGAGTGGCAATGAGCAGTTCTTC. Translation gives CASSYSNSGSGNEQFF.

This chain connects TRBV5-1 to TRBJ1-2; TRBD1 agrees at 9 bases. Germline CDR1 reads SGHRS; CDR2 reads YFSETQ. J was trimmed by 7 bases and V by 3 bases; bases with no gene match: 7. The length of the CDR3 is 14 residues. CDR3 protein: CASSSLGQGLGYTF. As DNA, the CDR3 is TGCGCCAGCAGCTCCCTGGGACAGGGCCTTGGCTACACCTTC.

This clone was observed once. CDR3 residues: CASSQVQRTYEQYF. The DNA of the CDR3 is TGTGCCAGCAGCCAAGTCCAGCGGACCTACGAGCAGTACTTC. V is TRBV14 and J is TRBJ2-7; possible D gene TRBD2, 5 bases. Germline CDR1 and CDR2: SGHDN and FVKESK. Trimming cost V 1 base and J 2 bases, with 9 bases left between them. The CDR3 runs 14 residues.

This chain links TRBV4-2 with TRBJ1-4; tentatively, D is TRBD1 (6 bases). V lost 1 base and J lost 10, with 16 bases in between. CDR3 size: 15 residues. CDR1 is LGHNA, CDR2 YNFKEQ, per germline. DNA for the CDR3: TGTGCCAGCAGCCAAGGGTGGGACAACCTCGGAAAACTGTTTTTT. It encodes CASSQGWDNLGKLFF.

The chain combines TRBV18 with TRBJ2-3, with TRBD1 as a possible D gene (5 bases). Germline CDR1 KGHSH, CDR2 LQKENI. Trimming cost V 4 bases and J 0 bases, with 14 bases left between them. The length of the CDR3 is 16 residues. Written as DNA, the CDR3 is TGTGCCAGCTCACAACGACAGAAGACTAGCACAGATACGCAGTATTTT. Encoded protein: CASSQRQKTSTDTQYF.

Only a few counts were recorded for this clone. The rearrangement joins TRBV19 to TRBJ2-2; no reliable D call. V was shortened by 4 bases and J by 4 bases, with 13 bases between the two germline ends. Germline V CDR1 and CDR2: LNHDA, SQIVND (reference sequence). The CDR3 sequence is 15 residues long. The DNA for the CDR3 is TGTGCCAGTAGTACCGGGTCGAGGCCCACCGGGGAGCTGTTTTTT. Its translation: CASSTGSRPTGELFF.